This T cell receptor (beta chain) was sequenced for a study of shared clonotypes between healthy human individuals. Study details: Each donor contributed plates that comprised three CD4 naive, three CD4 memory, two CD8 naive and one CD8 memory. Study results and limitations: Relative to memory subsets, naive subsets generally showed larger estimated richness. Only blood underwent sampling, and tissue repertoires likely differ.

Germline CDR1 and CDR2: SGHRS and YFSETQ. V gave up 6 bases and J gave up 7 bases, with 20 bases separating them. This CDR3 has 15 amino acids. Naive CD8 cells, CD45RO-negative and positively selected for CCR7, excluded terminally differentiated effector memory CD45RA+ cells. HIV-negative, healthy adults without recent acute infections or vaccinations were the donors. In regard to this clone: Its antigen is not identified.

Generated by immunoSEQ multiplex PCR, the TCRdb table keeps only in-frame clones and is missing some. The table shows millions of clones, with about 95% occurring only once. This receptor was identified in a young man in good health. J is TRBJ1-5 and V is TRBV5-1; TRBD1 might be the D (5 bases). Source material: naive CD8+ T cells sorted from blood. The CDR3, as DNA: TGCGCCAGCATATCTCAGGGCCTAAGGAAACAGCCCCAGCATTTT. This codes for CASISQGLRKQPQHF.